This TCR beta chain was recorded in a study of Ad26.COV2.S vaccination and SARS-CoV-2 variants. Study-level background: The donor belonged to the COV1001 Ad26.COV2.S trial arm. Notes on the study in general: Similar non-spike TCR breadth was seen in vaccine and placebo recipients.

Trimming pared 10 bases from V and 1 base from J, leaving 11 bases between. CDR1 is MNHEY, CDR2 SMNVEV, per germline (reference sequence). The CDR3 sequence is 14 residues long. About this clone itself: Its antigen remains unidentified.

Sequencing was performed with immunoSEQ multiplex PCR; in TCRdb, only in-frame clones are kept and a portion is missing. Of hundreds of thousands of clones detected, more than 85% appear once; the ten largest clones hold just under 5%. Stated treatment: 15 to 20 received Ad26.COV2.S at low or high dose, single or two shots; about five received placebo; per-sample allocation not given. Each sample was drawn 63 days after the first injection (of vaccine or placebo). This receptor was taken from a person between 18 and 65 years old who received the Ad26.COV2.S COVID-19 vaccine or a placebo. This material consisted of peripheral blood, taken in a trial of Ad26.COV2.S vaccine versus placebo. This sequence joins TRBV27 and TRBJ1-6, with D uncertain. The DNA for the CDR3 is TGTGCCACCCAGGACGGATCCTATAATTCACCCCTCCACTTT. Amino acids: CATQDGSYNSPLHF.